This TCR beta chain comes out of a study of blood T cell repertoires in COVID-19. Study in general: The samples span acute and convalescent COVID-19 from the United States, Italy and Spain. The analysed material was cDNA or gDNA that came from T cells, B-cell-depleted T cells, or PBMCs.

This clone occurred a few times. The J segment lost 7 bases and the V segment lost 9 bases, leaving 10 bases of the junction unmatched. Germline values: CDR1 LNHNV, CDR2 YYDKDF (reference sequence). The CDR3 loop spans 13 amino acids. The authors' processing: Reference gene primer amplification gave estimated nucleated cell counts. Profiled with immunoSEQ multiplex PCR; TCRdb holds only in-frame clones, not every one. The V and J calls and clone size come from that table; D and trimming were worked out from the DNA. Of tens of thousands of clones detected, 85% appear once; the ten largest clones hold over 35%.

This chain links TRBV15 with TRBJ2-5; 8 bases line up with TRBD2. The receptor was derived from a man older than 75 with acute or convalescent COVID-19. The sample consisted of peripheral blood. Here the CDR3 DNA reads TGTGCCACGGCCAGCGGGGGCCAGGGGACCCAGTACTTC. Translation gives CATASGGQGTQYF.